The rows below give T cell receptor beta chains drawn from one sample of a study of blood T cell repertoires in COVID-19. TCRdb's table, derived via immunoSEQ multiplex PCR, lists solely in-frame clones and lacks some. The repertoire holds about 350,000 clones, with around nine tenths as singletons. The specimen sequenced was peripheral blood. Receptors originate from a woman aged 18-29 years who had recovered from COVID-19. CDR3s include the opening cysteine and the closing phenylalanine or tryptophan. A D gene is named only where the DNA matches it firmly. Only some rows state a clone size, as once, few, many or a class for expanded clones.

cdr3_nt cdr3_aa j_call d_call clone_size v_call
TGTGCCAGCAGCCAAGAAGGAGGACTCGGCACAGTCACAGATACGCAGTATTTT CASSQEGGLGTVTDTQYF TRBJ2-3 - - TRBV3-1/TRBV3-2
TGTGCCAGCAGCCCGACAGATTTTGAAGCTTTCTTT CASSPTDFEAFF TRBJ1-1 - - TRBV12-3/TRBV12-4
TGTGCCAGCAGTTTAAAGGACAGGGATGGCTATGGCTACACCTTC CASSLKDRDGYGYTF TRBJ1-2 TRBD1 - TRBV27
TGTGCCAGCTCCCAGGGACTTCAGCCCCAGCATTTT CASSQGLQPQHF TRBJ1-5 - - TRBV25-1
TGTGCCAGCAGCCAAGGTGGTTGGGGCGCGAGGCCCACTGAAGCTTTCTTT CASSQGGWGARPTEAFF TRBJ1-1 - - TRBV3-1/TRBV3-2
TGTGCCAGCAGGCCGGGACAGGAGAATTCACCCCTCCACTTT CASRPGQENSPLHF TRBJ1-6 TRBD1 - TRBV27
TGTGCCAGCGCATCGCAGGGGGGCTCTGGCTACACCTTC CASASQGGSGYTF TRBJ1-2 TRBD1 - TRBV2
TGCGCCAGCAGCCAATCCGGGGGAAATTCACCCCTCCACTTT CASSQSGGNSPLHF TRBJ1-6 - - TRBV4-3
TGTGCCAGCAGTCCGAACCCTCGGGGCTCCTACAATGAGCAGTTCTTC CASSPNPRGSYNEQFF TRBJ2-1 - - TRBV7-2
TGCGCCAGCAGCAACCAGGAACTTCTAGCCAAAAACATTCAGTACTTC CASSNQELLAKNIQYF TRBJ2-4 - once TRBV4-3
TGTGCCAGCAGCCTAATAAGCGGTACCGGGGAGCTGTTTTTT CASSLISGTGELFF TRBJ2-2 - once TRBV3-1/TRBV3-2
TGTGCCTGGAACTATCTTGGGCCAGGGGGCTATGGCTACACCTTC CAWNYLGPGGYGYTF TRBJ1-2 TRBD1 - TRBV30
TGTGCCAGCAGCCCAACTAGCGGGTTTGGGAATGAGCAGTTCTTC CASSPTSGFGNEQFF TRBJ2-1 TRBD2 - TRBV7-7
TGTGCCAGCAGTTACTCGTGGGCAGGGGGCCAGCCCCAGCATTTT CASSYSWAGGQPQHF TRBJ1-5 TRBD1 - TRBV6-2/TRBV6-3
TGTGCCAGCAGTTACTCACAGGGGAGAACTGAAGCTTTCTTT CASSYSQGRTEAFF TRBJ1-1 TRBD1 - TRBV6-6
TGTGCCAGCAGCTTGGACTTTAACACCGGGGAGCTGTTTTTT CASSLDFNTGELFF TRBJ2-2 - - TRBV5-8
TGTGCCAGCAGCGTAGGGAGAGGGGGGGGCCGCACTGAAGCTTTCTTT CASSVGRGGGRTEAFF TRBJ1-1 - - TRBV9
TGCGCCAGCAGCTACCGGGACAGGTTTGAAGCTTTCTTT CASSYRDRFEAFF TRBJ1-1 TRBD1 - TRBV4-1
TGCGCCAGCAGCTTGGTGACTAGCGCCACCTACAATGAGCAGTTCTTC CASSLVTSATYNEQFF TRBJ2-1 TRBD2 - TRBV5-1
TGTGCCACCAGTGATAACGGCTCTGGAAACACCATATATTTT CATSDNGSGNTIYF TRBJ1-3 - once TRBV24-1
TGCAGCGTTCCGGACAGCATTAATGAAAAACTGTTTTTT CSVPDSINEKLFF TRBJ1-4 - - TRBV29-1
TGTGCCAGCACCAAGCGGGGGGCGCGTAATTCACCCCTCCACTTT CASTKRGARNSPLHF TRBJ1-6 - once TRBV6-5
TGTGCCAGCAGTTCGTCGGGGACTAGCGGGAGAGCCCCCCCTAGCACAGATACGCAGTATTTT CASSSSGTSGRAPPSTDTQYF TRBJ2-3 TRBD2 - TRBV11-2
TGTGCCAGCGGACTACACACAGATACGCAGTATTTT CASGLHTDTQYF TRBJ2-3 - once TRBV6-5
TGTGCCAGCAGCGTAGATCAAGCGGGGACCTACAATGAGCAGTTCTTC CASSVDQAGTYNEQFF TRBJ2-1 TRBD2 - TRBV9
TGTGCCATCAGTGTAAAAACGAGGACGGGGAGCTCCTACAATGAGCAGTTCTTC CAISVKTRTGSSYNEQFF TRBJ2-1 - - TRBV10-3
TGTGCCAGCAGCCGAAGTTCCGGGGGAGTAGGGGCCGCTGAGCAGTTCTTC CASSRSSGGVGAAEQFF TRBJ2-1 - - TRBV5-6
TGTGCCTGGAGTCGGACAGGGCCCTATGGCTACACCTTC CAWSRTGPYGYTF TRBJ1-2 TRBD1 - TRBV30
TGTGCCAGCAGCCAAGAATTTGATTCCGGGACTAGCGGGGGGAGCACAGATACGCAGTATTTT CASSQEFDSGTSGGSTDTQYF TRBJ2-3 TRBD2 - TRBV3-1/TRBV3-2
TGTGCCAGCAGCCAGACAGCAACTAATGAAAAACTGTTTTTT CASSQTATNEKLFF TRBJ1-4 - once TRBV5-4
TGTGCCAGCAGCGTAGGGGGGGCGGGAGGCCCCTACAATGAGCAGTTCTTC CASSVGGAGGPYNEQFF TRBJ2-1 TRBD2 - TRBV9
TGTGCCTGCCAGGGGTCAAATAATTCACCCCTCCACTTT CACQGSNNSPLHF TRBJ1-6 - - TRBV30
TGTGCCAGCAGCACAGGGGGGGAGACCCAGTACTTC CASSTGGETQYF TRBJ2-5 TRBD1 - TRBV6-2/TRBV6-3
TGTGCCAGCAGCTCGGGGGTGATAGCGGGGGCGGAGACCCAGTACTTC CASSSGVIAGAETQYF TRBJ2-5 TRBD2 - TRBV11-2
TGCAGCGTGGAGCAGTACCGAGTCATATATTTT CSVEQYRVIYF TRBJ1-3 - - TRBV29-1
TGTGCCATCAGTCAGGGCCCTTATCAGCCCCAGCATTTT CAISQGPYQPQHF TRBJ1-5 - - TRBV10-3
TGTGCCAGCAGCCCTACCGGGGGAGAGGGGACAGATACGCAGTATTTT CASSPTGGEGTDTQYF TRBJ2-3 - - TRBV11-3